The 29 T cell receptor beta chains presented below share a single source sample, sequenced in a study of blood T cell repertoires in COVID-19. Profiled with immunoSEQ multiplex PCR; TCRdb holds only in-frame clones, not every one. The repertoire holds more than 100,000 clones, with about 81% as singletons. The source material was peripheral blood. The receptors come from a woman older than 75 with acute or convalescent COVID-19.

This clone was recorded a few times. The DNA of the CDR3 is TGTGCCAGCAGCTCACGACGACAGGGTCGGTTTTCTGGGGCCAACGTCCTGACTTTC. Translating gives CASSSRRQGRFSGANVLTF. The J gene is TRBJ2-6, the V gene TRBV7-2; 7 bases fit TRBD1. The CDR3 contains 19 residues. V dropped 4 bases and J dropped 1; count of bases not matched to a gene: 13. Germline loops: CDR1 SGHTA, CDR2 FQGNSA. Full variable domain (outside the CDR3, taken from reference TRBV7-2 and TRBJ2-6): GAGVSQSPSNKVTEKGKDVELRCDPISGHTALYWYRQSLGQGLEFLIYFQGNSAPDKSGLPSDRFSAERTGGSVSTLTIQRTQQEDSAVYLCASSSRRQGRFSGANVLTFGAGSRLTVL.

This chain joins TRBV2 and TRBJ2-7; D ambiguous. CDR1 is SNHLY and CDR2 is FYNNEI in the germline V gene. The CDR3 has 16 residues. Trimming removed 5 bases at V and 0 bases at J, with 17 bases between. The CDR3 region is CASSLQGERYSYEQYF. The CDR3 DNA reads as TGTGCCAGCAGTCTTCAAGGTGAGAGGTACTCCTACGAGCAGTACTTC.

The chain carries TRBV3-1 (or the pseudogene TRBV3-2) and TRBJ1-1; no definite D call. CDR3 length equals 12 residues. Germline CDR1 and CDR2: LGHDT and YNNKEL (reference sequence). V lost 4 bases, J lost 3 bases, and 6 bases lay in between. CDR3 DNA sequence: TGTGCCAGCAGCCCCCGGGACACTGAAGCTTTCTTT. Its translation: CASSPRDTEAFF.

The chain is built from TRBV18 and TRBJ2-2; 10 positions agree with TRBD1. In germline, CDR1 is KGHSH, CDR2 LQKENI. Trimming removed 6 bases from V and 4 bases from J; junction bases left unmatched: 5. This CDR3 contains 15 residues. CDR3 sequence: CASSPGQGTTGELFF. The CDR3 DNA sequence: TGTGCCAGCTCGCCGGGACAGGGGACCACCGGGGAGCTGTTTTTT.

The J gene is TRBJ1-4, the V gene TRBV27; 9 nucleotides agree with TRBD1. Germline assignment: CDR1 MNHEY and CDR2 SMNVEV (reference sequence). With V trimmed by 6 bases and J by 8 bases, 10 bases remained unmatched. CDR3 length: 15 residues. The DNA of the CDR3 is TGTGCCAGCAGCACACTGACAGGGGGTAAGGAAAAACTGTTTTTT. Translation gives CASSTLTGGKEKLFF.

V is TRBV9 and J is TRBJ2-5, with TRBD2 as a possible D gene (5 bases). V was shortened by 4 bases and J by 3 bases, with 16 bases between the two germline ends. The V gene's germline CDR1 is SGDLS and CDR2 YYNGEE. The CDR3 runs to 15 residues. DNA of the CDR3: TGTGCCAGCAGCCAAATGGACTGGCTAAAAGAGACCCAGTACTTC. As protein: CASSQMDWLKETQYF.

This clone was detected a few times. V is TRBV30 and J is TRBJ1-4; D is unclear. The ends were cut back, 1 base at V and 6 bases at J, with 21 bases in the middle. Germline V gene lookup returns CDR1 GTSNPN and CDR2 SVGIG (reference sequence). The CDR3 runs 17 residues. CDR3 residues: CAWSARGGFLGDEKLFF. DNA of the CDR3: TGTGCCTGGAGTGCCCGGGGAGGGTTCTTAGGAGATGAAAAACTGTTTTTT.

The rearrangement joins TRBV5-1 to TRBJ1-4; 7 bases are shared with TRBD1. The CDR3 loop spans 15 amino acids. The V and J ends lost 4 bases and 3 bases, in that order; junction bases with no gene match: 6. Germline V lookup: CDR1 SGHRS, CDR2 YFSETQ. In nucleotides, the CDR3 is TGCGCCAGCAGCCCCAGGACAGGTTCTAATGAAAAACTGTTTTTT. The encoded protein is CASSPRTGSNEKLFF.

On this clone: It is unclear where the CDR3 begins or ends on the DNA, so no DNA is shown, and the CDR3 is as TCRdb lists it. The V call is TRBV11-2, the J call TRBJ1-2; TRBD1, as called in the table, went unchecked against the DNA. Germline loops: CDR1 SGHAT, CDR2 FQNNGV. The CDR3 totals 13 residues, both ends included. This CDR3 is CASSLVSFGTGAF.

In DNA, the CDR3 is TGTGCCAGCAGCCGAGGGCCTCTGTGGGGCACTGAAGCTTTCTTT. Amino acids: CASSRGPLWGTEAFF. V gene TRBV14 combines with J gene TRBJ1-1; no firm D call. This CDR3 is 15 amino acids long. Germline CDR1 SGHDN, CDR2 FVKESK. Trimming took off 4 bases at V and 4 bases at J, with 16 bases between the two ends. Filled out from reference TRBV14 and TRBJ1-1, the complete variable domain reads EAGVTQFPSHSVIEKGQTVTLRCDPISGHDNLYWYRRVMGKEIKFLLHFVKESKQDESGMPNNRFLAERTGGTYSTLKVQPAELEDSGVYFCASSRGPLWGTEAFFGQGTRLTVV.

This chain connects TRBV7-2 to TRBJ1-2; unclear D gene. With 3 bases removed from V and 8 bases from J, the gap between germline ends came to 10 bases. CDR1 and CDR2 (germline): SGHTA, FQGNSA. The CDR3 runs to 12 residues. The CDR3, as DNA: TGTGCCAGCAGCTTCCGGACGGGAGGCTACACCTTC. This codes for CASSFRTGGYTF.

CDR3: CASRPGQGANYGYTF. The DNA for the CDR3 is TGTGCCAGCAGGCCGGGACAGGGGGCTAACTATGGCTACACCTTC. The chain carries TRBV27 and TRBJ1-2; 11 positions match TRBD1. After removal of 6 bases from V and 0 bases from J, the junction contained 3 bases not matched to a gene. This CDR3 spans 15 amino acids. The germline gives CDR1 MNHEY, CDR2 SMNVEV (reference sequence).

This chain joins TRBV18 and TRBJ2-3; TRBD2 agrees at 7 bases. CDR1 and CDR2 from the germline V gene are KGHSH and LQKENI. With 6 bases clipped from V and 0 bases from J, the junction kept 3 bases outside the gene matches. This CDR3 is built from 14 residues. The CDR3 protein is CASSGGTSTDTQYF. CDR3 bases: TGTGCCAGCTCCGGGGGGACTAGCACAGATACGCAGTATTTT.

Concerning this clone itself: The sample contains more than one DNA sequence encoding this CDR3. V gene TRBV3-1 (or the pseudogene TRBV3-2) combines with J gene TRBJ1-6; 10 positions match TRBD1. Germline V gives CDR1 LGHDT, CDR2 YNNKEL (reference sequence). This CDR3 is 14 amino acids long. Germline trimming cut 4 bases from V and 9 bases from J; bases unmatched to any gene: 3. CDR3 region: CASSRQGAGSPLHF. In DNA form, the CDR3 reads TGTGCCAGCAGCCGACAGGGGGCAGGTTCACCCCTCCACTTT.

This chain joins TRBV4-1 and TRBJ2-7; TRBD1 matches at 7 bases. The ends lost 2 bases at V and 2 bases at J; junction bases unmatched: 9. The CDR3 length is 16 residues. CDR1 is MGHRA, CDR2 YSYEKL, per germline. The CDR3 sequence is CASSQRQGNVPYEQYF. CDR3 bases: TGCGCCAGCAGCCAACGACAGGGCAATGTTCCCTACGAGCAGTACTTC.

The rearrangement links TRBV6-6 to TRBJ1-1; no reliable D call. CDR1 and CDR2 (germline): MNHNY, SVGAGI (reference sequence). The CDR3 extends over 14 amino acids. The V gene lost 7 bases and the J gene lost 2 bases, with 14 bases spanning the gap. The CDR3 DNA reads TGTGCCAGCATCTTACGAGGGTCAAACACTGAAGCTTTCTTT. Protein: CASILRGSNTEAFF.

The J gene is TRBJ1-5, the V gene TRBV2, with 8 positions matching TRBD1. The CDR3 runs 15 residues. The germline V gene encodes CDR1 SNHLY and CDR2 FYNNEI. The ends lost 2 bases at V and 6 bases at J; junction bases unmatched: 6. The CDR3 bases are TGTGCCAGCAGTGAATTCCAGGGGGCCTTTCAGCCCCAGCATTTT. It encodes CASSEFQGAFQPQHF.

This rearrangement joins TRBV7-9 to TRBJ2-3; TRBD2 is a possible D gene (5 bases). The CDR3 is 12 residues long. V was pared by 3 bases and J by 7 bases, with 8 bases between. Per germline, CDR1 SEHNR and CDR2 FQNEAQ (reference sequence). DNA of the CDR3: TGTGCCAGCAGCTTTAGAGGGAATACGCAGTATTTT. Its translation is CASSFRGNTQYF. Together with reference TRBV7-9 and TRBJ2-3, the CDR3 gives the full variable domain: DTGVSQNPRHKITKRGQNVTFRCDPISEHNRLYWYRQTLGQGPEFLTYFQNEAQLEKSRLLSDRFSAERPKGSFSTLEIQRTEQGDSAMYLCASSFRGNTQYFGPGTRLTVL.

The V and J genes are TRBV2 and TRBJ1-1; 7 bases fit TRBD1. J was trimmed by 5 bases and V by 6 bases; bases with no gene match: 6. From germline, CDR1 is SNHLY and CDR2 FYNNEI. This CDR3 contains 13 residues. Here the CDR3 reads CASRADRETEAFF. The DNA for the CDR3 is TGTGCCAGCAGGGCTGACAGGGAAACTGAAGCTTTCTTT.

This clone is a singleton in its sample. The chain carries TRBV4-1 and TRBJ1-3, with D possibly matching TRBD1 (5 bases). Trimming pared 0 bases from V and 4 bases from J, leaving 28 bases between. The CDR3 totals 21 residues. Looked up from germline, CDR1 is MGHRA and CDR2 is YSYEKL. The CDR3 bases are TGCGCCAGCAGCCAAGATCCCCTCAGTGGTAGGGGCAGGGCCTCGGGAAACACCATATATTTT. It is translated as CASSQDPLSGRGRASGNTIYF.

This chain joins TRBV7-8 and TRBJ2-5, with 10 positions matching TRBD1. With V trimmed by 5 bases and J by 5 bases, 8 bases remained unmatched. The CDR3 loop spans 15 amino acids. CDR1 is SGHVS and CDR2 is FQNEAQ in the germline V gene. The CDR3 spells CASSRGDRGGETQYF. The CDR3 DNA reads as TGTGCCAGCAGCCGAGGGGACAGGGGTGGGGAGACCCAGTACTTC.

This sequence joins TRBV5-4 and TRBJ1-2; D remains ambiguous. Germline CDR1 and CDR2: SGHNT and YYREEE (reference sequence). V shed 4 bases and J shed 7 bases, with 14 bases lying between them. The CDR3 spans 13 residues. The chain's CDR3 is CASSLAGVFGYTF. CDR3 DNA: TGTGCCAGCAGCCTCGCCGGGGTCTTTGGCTACACCTTC.

This chain connects TRBV5-1 to TRBJ1-2, with TRBD1 matching 8 bases. Germline assignment: CDR1 SGHRS and CDR2 YFSETQ. This CDR3 spans 14 amino acids. With V trimmed by 3 bases and J by 2 bases, 3 bases remained unmatched. CDR3 sequence: CASSSWDRNYGYTF. Here the CDR3 DNA reads TGCGCCAGCAGCTCCTGGGACAGGAACTATGGCTACACCTTC.

This clone has just one count. The genes are TRBV7-9 and TRBJ2-2; 7 bases are a match to TRBD1. The germline V gene encodes CDR1 SEHNR and CDR2 FQNEAQ (reference sequence). The V and J ends lost 2 bases and 1 base, in that order; junction bases with no gene match: 4. The CDR3 consists of 16 residues. The DNA for the CDR3 is TGTGCCAGCAGCTTATTTAGGGGGCAGAACACCGGGGAGCTGTTTTTT. This translates into CASSLFRGQNTGELFF.

This clone appeared a single time. The chain couples TRBV18 to TRBJ1-2; D remains ambiguous. The CDR3 runs to 12 residues. Germline CDR1 and CDR2: KGHSH and LQKENI. V was cut by 3 bases and J by 1 base, with 3 bases left in between. The CDR3 here is CASSPGNYGYTF. CDR3 DNA sequence: TGTGCCAGCTCACCCGGTAACTATGGCTACACCTTC. Complete variable domain (other parts from reference TRBV18 and TRBJ1-2): NAGVMQNPRHLVRRRGQEARLRCSPMKGHSHVYWYRQLPEEGLKFMVYLQKENIIDESGMPKERFSAEFPKEGPSILRIQQVVRGDSAAYFCASSPGNYGYTFGSGTRLTVV.

J is TRBJ1-6 and V is TRBV21-1; the table assigns TRBD1, which was not confirmed against the DNA. TRBV21-1 is tagged as a pseudogene. This CDR3 contains 19 residues. The CDR3 coding sequence is TGTGCCAGCAGCAACTCCGGGACAGGGATTCCACCCTATAATTCACCCCTCCACTTT. Protein: CASSNSGTGIPPYNSPLHF.

The CDR3 loop is CASSGRDRGYNSPLHF. As DNA, the CDR3 is TGTGCCAGCAGCGGCCGGGACAGGGGTTATAATTCACCCCTCCACTTT. The chain is built from TRBV21-1 and TRBJ1-6; whether TRBD1, the table's D call, matches the DNA was not checked. TRBV21-1 is termed a pseudogene. This CDR3 has 16 amino acids.

This sequence joins TRBV3-1 (or the pseudogene TRBV3-2) and TRBJ1-2, with 9 nucleotides matching TRBD1. The V and J ends lost 5 bases and 5 bases, in that order; junction bases with no gene match: 9. Looked up from germline, CDR1 is LGHDT and CDR2 is YNNKEL (reference sequence). The CDR3 contains 15 residues. The DNA of the CDR3 is TGTGCCAGCAGCGTTTCGACAGGGGGAGGTTATGGCTACACCTTC. Amino acids: CASSVSTGGGYGYTF.

This chain uses TRBV19 with TRBJ1-1; no firm D call. The CDR3 loop spans 15 amino acids. The V end lost 1 base, the J end lost 1 base, and 10 bases lay between the germline ends. Germline V gene lookup returns CDR1 LNHDA and CDR2 SQIVND (reference sequence). CDR3 region: CASSIARVRNTEAFF. The CDR3 DNA is TGTGCCAGTAGTATAGCACGGGTTCGGAACACTGAAGCTTTCTTT.